The 26 T cell receptor beta chains below were found in one sample sequenced in a study of cytomegalovirus exposure and HLA in healthy donors. PCR involved 60 Vbeta and 13 Jbeta primers. Sequencing used immunoSEQ multiplex PCR; TCRdb keeps in-frame clones, though not all of them. The sample has 170,000 or so clones; roughly 85% are singletons. Material for sequencing was PBMCs. The receptors come from a woman in her 40s in good health and CMV-seronegative.

This chain uses TRBV5-1 with TRBJ2-5; D unclear. Trimming took off 0 bases at V and 5 bases at J, with 11 bases between the two ends. CDR3 length: 14 residues. CDR1 SGHRS and CDR2 YFSETQ come from the germline V gene. The DNA of the CDR3 is TGCGCCAGCAGCTTGGTTCTAGGTTCGGAGACCCAGTACTTC. This translates into CASSLVLGSETQYF.

This clone showed up just once. The chain links TRBV10-3 to TRBJ2-1; 7 positions match TRBD1. Germline loops: CDR1 ENHRY, CDR2 SYGVKD. This CDR3 comprises 14 residues. V trimming: 3 bases; J trimming: 2 bases; junction bases outside the gene matches: 1. The CDR3 bases are TGTGCCATCAGTGAAGGGACAGCCTACAATGAGCAGTTCTTC. This codes for CAISEGTAYNEQFF.

This clone was seen a single time. The CDR3 DNA reads TGCAGCTCAAGCCCTCCGGGACTACCCGATAGGAATGAGCAGTTCTTC. As protein: CSSSPPGLPDRNEQFF. The chain carries TRBV29-1 and TRBJ2-1, with 7 bases fitting TRBD2. The CDR3 sequence is 16 residues long. Germline-derived CDR1 and CDR2 are SQVTM and ANQGSEA. With 8 bases clipped from V and 7 bases from J, the junction kept 20 bases outside the gene matches.

The J gene is TRBJ1-1, the V gene TRBV7-9, with D tentatively TRBD1 (6 bases). The CDR3 totals 13 residues. Germline CDR1 is SEHNR and CDR2 is FQNEAQ (reference sequence). Trimming stripped 1 base from V and 3 bases from J, with 6 bases between. The CDR3 region has the DNA TGTGCCAGCAGCTTAGAGGGGGACACTGAAGCTTTCTTT. This codes for CASSLEGDTEAFF.

V is TRBV12-5 and J is TRBJ2-1; 10 bases are a match to TRBD2. J lost 9 bases, V lost 4 bases, and 12 bases had no gene match. Germline V gives CDR1 LGHNT, CDR2 FRNRAP. The CDR3 has 16 amino acids. CDR3 amino acids: CASGSLKAGGPIEQFF. In nucleotides, the CDR3 is TGTGCTAGTGGTTCCCTCAAAGCGGGAGGGCCGATTGAGCAGTTCTTC.

The chain joins TRBV4-3 to TRBJ1-6, with 10 bases identical to TRBD1. V was clipped by 0 bases and J by 9 bases; unmatched bases: 2. CDR3 length: 15 amino acids. CDR1 LGHNA and CDR2 YSLEER come from the germline V gene. The CDR3 spells CASSQDGTGASPLHF. The CDR3 region has the DNA TGCGCCAGCAGCCAAGACGGGACAGGGGCTTCACCCCTCCACTTT.

This clone was seen a few times. The J gene is TRBJ2-1, the V gene TRBV6-1; TRBD2 matches at 9 bases. V lost 7 bases, J lost 8 bases, and 9 bases stayed unmatched. CDR1 and CDR2 (germline): MNHNS, SASEGT. The CDR3 is made up of 14 amino acids. The CDR3 here is CASNTAGGSDEQFF. Written as DNA, the CDR3 is TGTGCCAGCAATACGGCGGGGGGGTCCGATGAGCAGTTCTTC.

The chain is built from TRBV4-1 and TRBJ2-5, with TRBD1 matching 8 bases. Germline CDR1 reads MGHRA; CDR2 reads YSYEKL. J was trimmed by 4 bases and V by 1 base; bases with no gene match: 8. There are 16 residues in the CDR3. CDR3 amino acids: CASSQAVGQVGETQYF. CDR3 in DNA: TGCGCCAGCAGCCAAGCTGTGGGACAGGTGGGAGAGACCCAGTACTTC.

This clone was seen a handful of times. The chain has TRBV15 and TRBJ2-7, with 7 nucleotides matching TRBD2. J was trimmed by 4 bases and V by 5 bases; bases with no gene match: 8. This CDR3 contains 14 residues. CDR1 and CDR2 from the germline V gene are LNHNV and YYDKDF (reference sequence). The CDR3 DNA follows: TGTGCCACCAGCGAGCGGGACGGAGCTTACGAGCAGTACTTC. Translated, it gives CATSERDGAYEQYF.

This rearrangement joins TRBV4-3 to TRBJ2-2; D possibly corresponds to TRBD2 (5 bases). The CDR3 spans 14 residues. CDR1 and CDR2 from the germline V gene are LGHNA and YSLEER. The V and J ends lost 0 bases and 6 bases respectively, with 8 bases between them. The CDR3 is CASSQDTGAGELFF. The CDR3 DNA is TGCGCCAGCAGCCAAGATACCGGGGCCGGGGAGCTGTTTTTT.

The V gene is TRBV10-2, the J gene TRBJ2-7; 12 bases line up with TRBD2. Germline CDR1 reads WSHSY; CDR2 reads SAAADI. The V and J ends lost 0 bases and 6 bases, in that order; junction bases with no gene match: 6. This CDR3 has 16 residues. The CDR3 coding sequence is TGCGCCAGCAGTGAGTCGAGACTAGCGGGAGTGAGCGAGCAGTACTTC. Residues: CASSESRLAGVSEQYF.

The chain recombines TRBV25-1 with TRBJ2-2; 7 bases are a match to TRBD1. Germline values: CDR1 MGHDK, CDR2 SYGVNS. The CDR3 has 15 amino acids. The V segment lost 2 bases and the J segment 7 bases; nucleotides outside the gene matches: 7. The CDR3 DNA sequence: TGTGCCAGCAGTGAACGCGAACAGGGGAGCGGGGAGCTGTTTTTT. Protein: CASSEREQGSGELFF.

The genes are TRBV13 and TRBJ2-7; weak D call: TRBD2 (6 bases). Per germline, CDR1 PRHDT and CDR2 FYEKMQ (reference sequence). The CDR3 extends over 13 amino acids. Trimming shortened V by 1 base and J by 4 bases, and 8 bases separated the two germline ends. DNA of the CDR3: TGTGCCAGCAGCTTAGCTGGGAGGTACGAGCAGTACTTC. Translation: CASSLAGRYEQYF. Drawing the rest from reference TRBV13 and TRBJ2-7, the complete variable domain is AAGVIQSPRHLIKEKRETATLKCYPIPRHDTVYWYQQGPGQDPQFLISFYEKMQSDKGSIPDRFSAQQFSDYHSELNMSSLELGDSALYFCASSLAGRYEQYFGPGTRLTVT.

This rearrangement joins TRBV5-6 to TRBJ1-1; 10 bases line up with TRBD1. Germline CDR1 SGHDT, CDR2 YYEEEE. V gave up 4 bases and J gave up 1 base; unmatched junction bases: 1. The CDR3 loop spans 14 amino acids. Written as DNA, the CDR3 is TGTGCCAGCAGCGGGGACAGGGGGAACACTGAAGCTTTCTTT. Its protein is CASSGDRGNTEAFF. The full variable domain, in which reference TRBV5-6 and TRBJ1-1 provide the parts outside the CDR3, is DAGVTQSPTHLIKTRGQQVTLRCSPKSGHDTVSWYQQALGQGPQFIFQYYEEEERQRGNFPDRFSGHQFPNYSSELNVNALLLGDSALYLCASSGDRGNTEAFFGQGTRLTVV.

The chain links TRBV6-4 to TRBJ1-5; D gene ambiguous. CDR1 MRHNA and CDR2 SNTAGT come from the germline V gene. The V and J ends lost 4 bases and 5 bases respectively, with 9 bases between them. The CDR3 consists of 13 residues. DNA for the CDR3: TGTGCCAGCAGTGTTAGACTTGATCAGCCCCAGCATTTT. Translating gives CASSVRLDQPQHF.

The genes are TRBV6-1 and TRBJ1-5; D is unclear. This CDR3 region has 15 residues. Trimming took off 7 bases at V and 0 bases at J, with 13 bases between the two ends. CDR1 is MNHNS and CDR2 is SASEGT in the germline V gene. CDR3 DNA: TGTGCCAGCACCTCTTACGGTAATAGCAATCAGCCCCAGCATTTT. Protein product: CASTSYGNSNQPQHF.

Of note for this clone: The sample holds other DNA sequences that translate to the same CDR3. J is TRBJ2-3 and V is TRBV9, with D maybe TRBD1 (5 bases). The CDR3 extends over 15 amino acids. V was clipped by 3 bases and J by 0 bases, with 11 bases between them. CDR1 and CDR2 (germline): SGDLS, YYNGEE. CDR3 DNA: TGTGCCAGCAGCGCAACAGGAACTAGCACAGATACGCAGTATTTT. This translates into CASSATGTSTDTQYF. The full variable domain, its missing parts supplied by reference TRBV9 and TRBJ2-3, is DSGVTQTPKHLITATGQRVTLRCSPRSGDLSVYWYQQSLDQGLQFLIQYYNGEERAKGNILERFSAQQFPDLHSELNLSSLELGDSALYFCASSATGTSTDTQYFGPGTRLTVL.

Notes on this clone: This CDR3 is missing its conserved last phenylalanine or tryptophan, likely due to a read error. The chain combines TRBV30 with TRBJ1-2; possible D gene TRBD1, 5 bases. Germline V gene sequence: CDR1 GTSNPN, CDR2 SVGIG (reference sequence). Trimming took off 1 base at V and 7 bases at J, with 16 bases between the two ends. The CDR3 sequence is 14 residues long. CDR3 DNA sequence: TGTGCCTGGAGTGGAAGGGCGCGGGGACTTGGCTACACCCTC. Protein: CAWSGRARGLGYTL.

DNA for the CDR3: TGTGCCAGCAGCCCGGGACAGTCTTACGAGCAGTACTTC. Encoded protein: CASSPGQSYEQYF. The chain couples TRBV5-4 to TRBJ2-5, with 7 bases fitting TRBD1. The J call may be in error: the DNA end matches TRBJ2-7 better. The CDR3 runs 13 residues. In germline, CDR1 is SGHNT, CDR2 YYREEE (reference sequence).

The sample holds one count of this clone. The chain joins TRBV6-5 to TRBJ2-7, with a weak D call TRBD2 (7 bases). V lost 7 bases to trimming and J lost 6 bases, with 10 bases between them. CDR1 and CDR2 from the germline V gene are MNHEY and SVGAGI. The CDR3 is 11 residues long. CDR3: CASKGGGEQYF. Here the CDR3 DNA reads TGTGCCAGCAAGGGAGGGGGCGAGCAGTACTTC.

The sample holds a few counts of this clone. Other DNA sequences of this sample code for an identical CDR3. This chain connects TRBV7-8 to TRBJ1-5; D remains ambiguous. The germline V gene encodes CDR1 SGHVS and CDR2 FQNEAQ. Trimming cost V 1 base and J 4 bases, with 5 bases left between them. The CDR3 has 13 residues. CDR3 nucleotides: TGTGCCAGCAGCTTAGTTCCAAATCAGCCCCAGCATTTT. Protein: CASSLVPNQPQHF.

V usage is TRBV30 and J usage is TRBJ2-5; tentatively, D is TRBD2 (5 bases). CDR3 size: 15 residues. CDR1 is GTSNPN and CDR2 is SVGIG in the germline V gene (reference sequence). The germline V and J ends were trimmed by 5 bases and 4 bases, with 20 bases remaining between them. The CDR3 nucleotides read TGTGCCTGGTTAGAGGGCCGGACCCGCCGAGAGACCCAGTACTTC. Encoded protein: CAWLEGRTRRETQYF.

The chain couples TRBV4-1 to TRBJ2-5; 15 bases agree with TRBD2. This CDR3 has 17 amino acids. The germline CDR1 and CDR2 sequences are MGHRA and YSYEKL. The trim removed 2 bases at V and 2 bases at J, leaving 3 bases unmatched. Here the CDR3 reads CASSQTGLAGGQETQYF. The CDR3 DNA reads TGCGCCAGCAGCCAAACCGGACTAGCGGGGGGGCAAGAGACCCAGTACTTC.

The genes are TRBV10-3 and TRBJ1-1; tentatively, D is TRBD1 (5 bases). Germline CDR1 is ENHRY and CDR2 is SYGVKD. The CDR3 is 14 amino acids. Trimming shortened V by 5 bases and J by 0 bases, and 10 bases separated the two germline ends. CDR3 nucleotide sequence: TGTGCCATCAGTACAGGAGAGATGAACACTGAAGCTTTCTTT. Protein sequence: CAISTGEMNTEAFF.

This clone was counted a few times. The chain links TRBV5-1 to TRBJ1-1; 7 positions match TRBD1. The V and J ends lost 2 bases and 0 bases, in that order; junction bases with no gene match: 4. The V gene's germline CDR1 is SGHRS and CDR2 YFSETQ. This CDR3 has 15 amino acids. The CDR3 spells CASSFYRGLNTEAFF. The DNA of the CDR3 is TGCGCCAGCAGCTTTTACAGGGGACTGAACACTGAAGCTTTCTTT.

This rearrangement joins TRBV5-1 to TRBJ1-2; tentative D call: TRBD1 (5 bases). Germline V lookup: CDR1 SGHRS, CDR2 YFSETQ. Trimming took off 3 bases at V and 7 bases at J, with 16 bases between the two ends. This CDR3 has 14 amino acids. The CDR3 DNA is TGCGCCAGCAGCTCCCTGGGACTACTTATTGGCTACACCTTC. It is translated as CASSSLGLLIGYTF.